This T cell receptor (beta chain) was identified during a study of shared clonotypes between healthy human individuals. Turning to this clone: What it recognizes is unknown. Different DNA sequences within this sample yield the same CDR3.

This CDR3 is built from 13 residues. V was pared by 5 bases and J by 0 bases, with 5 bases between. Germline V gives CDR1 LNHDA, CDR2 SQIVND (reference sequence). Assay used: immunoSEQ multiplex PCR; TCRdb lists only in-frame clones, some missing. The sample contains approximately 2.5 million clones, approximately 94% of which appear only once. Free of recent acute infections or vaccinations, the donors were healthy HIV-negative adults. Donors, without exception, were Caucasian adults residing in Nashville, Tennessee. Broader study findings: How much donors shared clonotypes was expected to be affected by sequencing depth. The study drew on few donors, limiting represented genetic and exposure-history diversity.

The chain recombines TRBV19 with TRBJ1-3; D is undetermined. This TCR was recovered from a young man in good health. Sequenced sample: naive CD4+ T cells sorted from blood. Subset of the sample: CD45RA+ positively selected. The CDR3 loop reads CASSVRSGNTIYF. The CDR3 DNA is TGTGCCAGTAGTGTCCGCTCTGGAAACACCATATATTTT.